This T cell receptor (beta chain) was sequenced in a study of blood T cell repertoires in COVID-19. This CDR3 has 15 amino acids. Per the germline V gene, CDR1 is MDHEN and CDR2 is SYDVKM. V was pared by 2 bases and J by 7 bases, with 15 bases between. Some clones are missing from TCRdb's copy, which holds only in-frame ones; the method was immunoSEQ multiplex PCR. The repertoire has 70,000 to 85,000 clones, about four fifths of them found once; the top ten carry roughly 40%. The chain joins TRBV28 to TRBJ1-5, with D perhaps TRBD1 (5 bases). This receptor was taken from an elderly man with active or convalescent COVID-19. The sample consisted of peripheral blood. The CDR3 sequence is CASSLGQGTHQPQHF. In nucleotides, the CDR3 is TGTGCCAGCAGTTTAGGGCAGGGAACGCACCAGCCCCAGCATTTT.